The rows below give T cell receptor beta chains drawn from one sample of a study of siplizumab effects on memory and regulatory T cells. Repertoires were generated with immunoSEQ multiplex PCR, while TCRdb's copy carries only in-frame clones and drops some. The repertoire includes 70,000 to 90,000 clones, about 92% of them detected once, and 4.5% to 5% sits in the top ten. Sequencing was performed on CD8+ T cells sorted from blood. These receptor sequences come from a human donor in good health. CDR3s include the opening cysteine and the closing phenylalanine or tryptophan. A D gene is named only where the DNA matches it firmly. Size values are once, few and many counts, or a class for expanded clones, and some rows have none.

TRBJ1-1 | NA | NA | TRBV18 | TGTGCCAGCTCACCACCGGGGACAGAAGCTTTCTTT | CASSPPGTEAFF
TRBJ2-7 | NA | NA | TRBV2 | TGTGGATGCGAACCGGACAGATCCTACGAGCAGTACTTC | CGCEPDRSYEQYF
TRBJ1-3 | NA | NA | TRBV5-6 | TGTGCCAGCAGCTTGCTCGGCGGCGACTCTGGAAACACCATATATTTT | CASSLLGGDSGNTIYF
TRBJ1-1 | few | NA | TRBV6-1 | TGTGCCAGCAGGAAGGAATACACTGAAGCTTTCTTT | CASRKEYTEAFF
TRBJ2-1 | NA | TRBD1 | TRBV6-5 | TGTGCCAGCAGACCCGGGACAGGGCCCTACAATGAGCAGTTCTTC | CASRPGTGPYNEQFF
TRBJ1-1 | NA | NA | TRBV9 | TGTGCCAGCAGCGTAAATACAGCAAACACTGAAGCTTTCTTT | CASSVNTANTEAFF
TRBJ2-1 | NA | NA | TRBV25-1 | TGTGCCAGCAGTGAATATGAAGCAGGGTTAGGAAATGAGCAGTTCTTC | CASSEYEAGLGNEQFF
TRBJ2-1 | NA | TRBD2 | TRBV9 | TGTGCCAGCAGCGCGACTAGCGGGGGCTCCTACAATGAGCAGTTCTTC | CASSATSGGSYNEQFF
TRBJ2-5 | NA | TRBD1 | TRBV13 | TGTGCCAGCAGCTCCCGGGACAGGGGGCAAGAGACCCAGTACTTC | CASSSRDRGQETQYF
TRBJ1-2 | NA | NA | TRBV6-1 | TGTGCCAGCAGTGCAAAGCGGGTGGACTACACCTTC | CASSAKRVDYTF
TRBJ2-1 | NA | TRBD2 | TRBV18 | TGTGCCAGCTCACCCGGGACTAGCGGTTACAATGAGCAGTTCTTC | CASSPGTSGYNEQFF
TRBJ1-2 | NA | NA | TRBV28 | TGTGCCAGCAGACCCACCCCGACGGGTGCTAACTATGGCTACACCTTC | CASRPTPTGANYGYTF
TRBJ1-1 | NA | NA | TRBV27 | TGTGCCAGCAGTTTATTAGGGGGAACTGAAGCTTTCTTT | CASSLLGGTEAFF
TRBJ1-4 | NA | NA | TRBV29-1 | TGCAGCGTTGAGGCAGAGAAAAATGAAAAACTGTTTTTT | CSVEAEKNEKLFF
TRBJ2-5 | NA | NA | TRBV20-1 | TGCAGTGCTGGGGACGGAAACTTC | CSAGDGNF
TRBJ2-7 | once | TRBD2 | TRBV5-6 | TGTGCCAGCAGCTTGGTCGGCGGGGGGCTATACGAGCAGTACTTC | CASSLVGGGLYEQYF
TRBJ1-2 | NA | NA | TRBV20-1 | TGCAGTGCTGGGATTGACTTTGGCTACACCTTC | CSAGIDFGYTF
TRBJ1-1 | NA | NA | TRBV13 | TGTGCCAGCCGGGAGTCCCCGAACACTGAAGCTTTCTTT | CASRESPNTEAFF
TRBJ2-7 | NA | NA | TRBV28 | TGTGCCAGCAGTCCATCGACAGAGACCTACGAGCAGTACTTC | CASSPSTETYEQYF
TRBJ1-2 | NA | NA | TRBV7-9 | TGTGCCAGCAGGACGACTGATAACTATGGCTACACCTTC | CASRTTDNYGYTF
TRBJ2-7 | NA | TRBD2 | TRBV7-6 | TGTGCCAGCAGCTTGGGTCCTAGCGGGGGGGCCTACGAGCAGTACTTC | CASSLGPSGGAYEQYF
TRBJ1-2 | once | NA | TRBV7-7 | TGTGCCAGCAGCTTCGGGGGGAACTATGGCTACACCTTC | CASSFGGNYGYTF
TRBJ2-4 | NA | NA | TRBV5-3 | TGTGCCAGAAGCTTGGCCCCGGTTGTTGTGGGTAGGGACATTCAGTACTTC | CARSLAPVVVGRDIQYF
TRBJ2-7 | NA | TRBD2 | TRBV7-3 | TGTGCCAGCAGCCCGACTAGCGGGGGATACGAGCAGTACTTC | CASSPTSGGYEQYF
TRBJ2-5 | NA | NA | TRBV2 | TGTGCCAGCAGTGAGGCGGGGCCCCAAGAGACCCAGTACTTC | CASSEAGPQETQYF
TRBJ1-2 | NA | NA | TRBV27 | TGTGCCAGCAGTTTATCTTCCGGGGGCGCGGGCTACACCTTC | CASSLSSGGAGYTF
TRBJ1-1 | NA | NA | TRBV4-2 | TGTGCCAGCAGCCAAGATCGAGGGGTCGCTGAAGCTTTCTTT | CASSQDRGVAEAFF
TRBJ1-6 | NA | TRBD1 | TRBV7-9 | TGTGCCAGCAGCCCTCTTACAGGGGTACACTCACCCCTCCACTTT | CASSPLTGVHSPLHF
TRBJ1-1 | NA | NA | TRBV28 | TGTGCCAGCACCCCCTCCGGGGCAGGGAACACTGAAGCTTTCTTT | CASTPSGAGNTEAFF
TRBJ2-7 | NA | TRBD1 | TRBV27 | TGTGCCAGCAGTGTCTTCGGACAGGGCGGGGAGCAGTACTTC | CASSVFGQGGEQYF
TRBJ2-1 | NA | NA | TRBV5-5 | TGTGCCAGCAGCTTTACAGGGAATGAGCAGTTCTTC | CASSFTGNEQFF
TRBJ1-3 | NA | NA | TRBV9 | TGTGCCAGCAGCGTAGAGGGGGCTGGAAACACCATATATTTT | CASSVEGAGNTIYF
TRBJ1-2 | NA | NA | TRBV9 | TGTGCCAGCAGCGGGGGAAACTATGGCTACACCTTC | CASSGGNYGYTF
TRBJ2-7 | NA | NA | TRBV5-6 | TGTGCCAGCAGCTTGGGGCAGAGTCGGTACGAGCAGTACTTC | CASSLGQSRYEQYF
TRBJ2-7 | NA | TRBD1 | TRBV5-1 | TGCGCCAACACCGGGACAGAAAACTACGAGCAGTACTTC | CANTGTENYEQYF
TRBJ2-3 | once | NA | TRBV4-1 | TGCGCCAGCAGCGTGCCAGGGGTAGATACGCAGTATTTT | CASSVPGVDTQYF
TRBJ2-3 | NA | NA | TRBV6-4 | TGTGCCAGCAGTGACCCAACGACAGGATCAGATACGCAGTATTTT | CASSDPTTGSDTQYF
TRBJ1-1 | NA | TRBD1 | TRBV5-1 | TGTGCCAGCAGCCCAGGGGGCACTGAAGCTTTCTTT | CASSPGGTEAFF
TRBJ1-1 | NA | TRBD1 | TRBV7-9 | TGTGCCAGCAGCTTATCGACAGGGATGAACACTGAAGCTTTCTTT | CASSLSTGMNTEAFF
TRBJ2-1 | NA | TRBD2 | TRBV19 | TGTGCCAGTAGGACTAGCGGGGGGGCGCATGAGCAGTTCTTC | CASRTSGGAHEQFF
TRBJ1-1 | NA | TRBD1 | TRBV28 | TGTGCCAGCAGTCCGACAGGGTTGGGGATTACGGCTTTCTTT | CASSPTGLGITAFF
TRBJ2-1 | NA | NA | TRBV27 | TGTGCCAGCAAAGATTCCCTCTCCTACAATGAGCAGTTCTTC | CASKDSLSYNEQFF
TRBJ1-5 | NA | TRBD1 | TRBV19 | TGTGCCAGTAGTATAGGGGACAGGGGGATGGAAAATCAGCCCCAGCATTTT | CASSIGDRGMENQPQHF
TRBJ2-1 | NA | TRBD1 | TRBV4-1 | TGCGCCAGCAGCGTTGTGGGACAGGCGACCTACAATGAGCAGTTCTTC | CASSVVGQATYNEQFF
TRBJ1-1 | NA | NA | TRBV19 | TGTGCCAGTAGTATGACAGGGAACACTGAAGCTTTCTTT | CASSMTGNTEAFF
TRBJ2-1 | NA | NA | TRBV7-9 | TGTGCCAGCAGCTCCTACGACAATGAGCAGTTCTTC | CASSSYDNEQFF